This TCR beta chain appears in the sequencing data of a study of blood T cell repertoires in COVID-19. In the original processing: Quantification of nucleated cells was approximated via reference gene primer amplification. Sequencing used immunoSEQ multiplex PCR; TCRdb keeps in-frame clones, though not all of them. The V and J calls and clone size were taken over from that table, and D and trimming were inferred from the DNA. Among around 310,000 clones listed, roughly 90% were seen once. Looked up from germline, CDR1 is SGHAT and CDR2 is FQNNGV. V lost 0 bases, J lost 2 bases, and 13 bases lay in between. The CDR3 is 17 residues long. Symptom resolution, clearance, or two negative PCRs marked the recovered donors of Cohort 3.

The TCR originated in a woman aged 25 to 39 who had recovered from COVID-19. This chain links TRBV11-2 with TRBJ2-2; D is unresolved. Material for sequencing was PBMCs or T cells enriched from blood (not recorded which). CDR3 in DNA: TGTGCCAGCAGCTTAGACAGAAGATTTGGTAACACCGGGGAGCTGTTTTTT. Its translation is CASSLDRRFGNTGELFF.